This T cell receptor (beta chain) was captured by sequencing in a study of cytomegalovirus exposure and HLA in healthy donors. Looking at the study overall: Unique TCRs numbering roughly 80 million, obtained from HLA-typed donors, made up an early data release.

The PCR contained 60 Vbeta and 13 Jbeta primers. Profiled with immunoSEQ multiplex PCR; TCRdb holds only in-frame clones, not every one. The profile shows some 130,000 clones, more than 70% of them singletons. Note on this clone: Other DNA sequences in the same sample also yield this CDR3.

V shed 1 base and J 1 base; nucleotides not matched to a gene: 3. The CDR3 spans 16 residues. Germline-derived CDR1 and CDR2 are ENHRY and SYGVKD. The source of this sequence is a man aged 30 to 39 in good health and CMV-seronegative. The material sequenced was PBMCs. J is TRBJ2-7 and V is TRBV10-3, with 11 bases lining up with TRBD2. The CDR3 coding sequence is TGTGCCATCAGTGAGTGGCTAGCGGGAGGATCCTACGAGCAGTACTTC. Translating it yields CAISEWLAGGSYEQYF.